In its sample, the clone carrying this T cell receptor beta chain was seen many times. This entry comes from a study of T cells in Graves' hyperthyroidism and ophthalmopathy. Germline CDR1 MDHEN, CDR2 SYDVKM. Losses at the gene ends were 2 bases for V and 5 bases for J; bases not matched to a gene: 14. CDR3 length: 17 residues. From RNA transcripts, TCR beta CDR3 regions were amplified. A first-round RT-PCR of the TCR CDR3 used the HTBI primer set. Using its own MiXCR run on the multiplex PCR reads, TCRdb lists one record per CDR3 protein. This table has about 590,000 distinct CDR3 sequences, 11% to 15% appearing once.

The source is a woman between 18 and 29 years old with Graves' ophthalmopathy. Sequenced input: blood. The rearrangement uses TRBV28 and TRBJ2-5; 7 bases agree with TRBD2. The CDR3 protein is CASSLDSVRYGGETQYF. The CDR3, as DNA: TGTGCCAGCAGTTTAGATAGCGTGCGTTACGGGGGGGAGACCCAGTACTTC.